The TCR beta chain under discussion was sequenced for a study of blood T cell repertoires in COVID-19 (dated by TCRdb to 2019 to 2021). Background on the whole study: The collaborator samples originated in the United States, Italy and Spain and spanned the acute and convalescent phases of COVID-19. The prospective study material was composed of cDNA or gDNA derived from T cells, B-cell-depleted T cells, or PBMCs. Deeply sampled blood TCRbeta repertoires from subjects exposed to, actively infected with, or recovered from COVID-19 were included in the dataset. The samples were drawn from the first 160 participants of the ongoing ImmuneRACE study and from over 950 subjects provided by 6 global collaborators. Sample metadata almost always included a de-identified subject ID, COVID-19 status, age in years and sex. The repertoires were made available in a free public database intended to serve as a resource for research on the immune response to SARS-CoV-2. HLA class I and class II types, where available, came from metadata supplied by the sample provider rather than from assay-based typing.

Collaborating institutions collected whole blood in K2EDTA tubes following their own protocols. Collaborator samples were shipped for TCRbeta analysis as frozen whole blood, isolated PBMCs, or DNA extracted from either sample type. Findings and caveats that apply to the study as a whole: How much clinical and demographic metadata was included differed by source and by participant, and the metadata was provided uncurated.

TCRbeta CDR3 regions were amplified from genomic DNA using the immunoSEQ Assay, a bias-controlled multiplex PCR. The study's processing was this. The number of nucleated cells in each sample was estimated by amplification of reference gene primers within the assay. To quantify the absolute abundance of each unique TCRbeta CDR3 rearrangement, sequence reads were collapsed and filtered. For each sample, productive Simpson clonality was calculated by taking the square root of Simpson's diversity index across productive rearrangements. TCRdb obtained this table from immuneACCESS and retained in-frame rearrangements with V and J assigned. These tables miss some clones; where compared with another copy, unresolved V genes account for less than half of the shortfall, and the remainder is unexplained. V, J and clone size were drawn from that table, and D and trimming were deduced from the DNA. This sample has some 85,000 clones in its table, and 75% to 85% of those were observed once. The ten largest clones capture approximately 21% of the sample.

This clone was found once. What this receptor recognizes is not known. No much larger clone is present one base from it, and per-base qualities are unavailable. Reading from cysteine to phenylalanine, the CDR3 counts 13 amino acids. Of the read, only the CDR3 DNA is kept; its 39 bases are in frame from base 1. CDR1 and CDR2 were assigned from the germline V gene as KGHSH and LQKENI. Clipping removes 3 bases from V and 6 bases from J, with 4 as the unmatched junction base count. The chain is encoded by TRBV18 joined to TRBJ1-1, with 7 bases in between that match TRBD1. This TCR derives from a woman older than 75 with acute or convalescent COVID-19. The specimen was peripheral blood. For the CDR3, the sequence is CASSPRDRAEAFF. The nucleotides are TGTGCCAGCTCACCCCGGGACAGAGCTGAAGCTTTCTTT.